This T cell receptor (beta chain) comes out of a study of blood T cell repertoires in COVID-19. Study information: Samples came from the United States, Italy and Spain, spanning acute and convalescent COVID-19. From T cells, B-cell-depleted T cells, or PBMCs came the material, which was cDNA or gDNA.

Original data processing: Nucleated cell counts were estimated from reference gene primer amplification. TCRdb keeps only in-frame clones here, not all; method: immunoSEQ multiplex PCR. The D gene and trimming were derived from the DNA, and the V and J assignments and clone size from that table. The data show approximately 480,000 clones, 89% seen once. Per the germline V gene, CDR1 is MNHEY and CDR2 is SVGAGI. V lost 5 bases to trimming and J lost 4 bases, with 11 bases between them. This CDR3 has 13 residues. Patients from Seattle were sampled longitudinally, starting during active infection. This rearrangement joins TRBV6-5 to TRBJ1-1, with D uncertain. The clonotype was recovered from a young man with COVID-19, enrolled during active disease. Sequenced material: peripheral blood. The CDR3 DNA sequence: TGTGCCAGCAGTCCTCCAGGTTTCACTGAAGCTTTCTTT. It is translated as CASSPPGFTEAFF.